This record looks at one T cell receptor beta chain sequence and its context. Antigen unknown. Other DNA sequences within the sample encode an identical CDR3. This sample is part of a study of cytomegalovirus exposure and HLA in healthy donors. The PCR contained 60 Vbeta and 13 Jbeta primers. The table came from immunoSEQ multiplex PCR; TCRdb's copy has only in-frame clones and leaves some out. The sample lists approximately 150,000 clones, around 79% occurring once. Study-wide results and limits: Presence/absence analyses assumed roughly uniform sequencing depth across donors, which may not hold.

The germline CDR1 and CDR2 sequences are MNHEY and SMNVEV (reference sequence). CDR3 size: 12 residues. Trimming cost V 6 bases and J 6 bases, with 11 bases left between them. Sequencing was carried out using PBMCs. The chain combines TRBV27 with TRBJ1-1; no clear D. The TCR was taken from a man aged 40-55 years in good health and CMV-seronegative. The CDR3 loop reads CASSPRNSEAFF. For the CDR3, the DNA is TGTGCCAGCAGCCCTAGGAATTCTGAAGCTTTCTTT.